These T cell receptor beta chains were read from a single sample in a study of T cell repertoires and HLA-DP antigens. Profiling relied on immunoSEQ multiplex PCR, and the TCRdb table lists in-frame clones only, not all of them. The sample shows 90,000 to 130,000 clones, nearly 95% of them seen only once. Their specific antigens are unknown. Sequenced input: CD4+ T cells from PBMCs. The source of these receptors is a woman aged 18-30 years in good health and CMV-seronegative. Each CDR3 is given with its conserved first and last residue. D genes are given only for firm matches. The listing skips clone size in some rows; elsewhere it reads once, few, many or a size class.

v_call	d_call	j_call	clone_size	cdr3_aa	cdr3_nt
TRBV28	TRBD1	TRBJ1-4	NA	CASSLTLHRGEKLFF	TGTGCCAGCAGTTTAACCTTGCACAGGGGAGAAAAACTGTTTTTT
TRBV6-5	TRBD1	TRBJ1-1	NA	CASSYRTGKTEAFF	TGTGCCAGCAGTTACCGGACAGGGAAAACTGAAGCTTTCTTT
TRBV5-6	TRBD2	TRBJ2-7	NA	CASSYASGIAYEQYF	TGTGCCAGCAGCTACGCCAGCGGGATTGCCTACGAGCAGTACTTC
TRBV6-6	NA	TRBJ2-2	NA	CASSSLRDTGELFF	TGTGCCAGCAGTTCCCTGAGGGACACCGGGGAGCTGTTTTTT
TRBV5-4	TRBD2	TRBJ2-6	NA	CASSLAGAGANVLTF	TGTGCCAGCAGCTTAGCGGGGGCTGGGGCCAACGTCCTGACTTTC
TRBV9	NA	TRBJ2-5	NA	CASTAGPQETQYF	TGTGCCAGCACGGCGGGACCTCAAGAGACCCAGTACTTC
TRBV19	NA	TRBJ2-2	once	CASSIGGIAGELFF	TGTGCCAGTAGTATAGGGGGAATAGCCGGGGAGCTGTTTTTT
TRBV5-4	TRBD2	TRBJ2-5	NA	CASGSLAGEQETQYF	TGTGCCAGCGGGTCGTTAGCGGGGGAGCAAGAGACCCAGTACTTC
TRBV30	NA	TRBJ2-7	once	CAWRRARGEQYF	TGTGCCTGGCGTCGGGCCCGTGGAGAGCAGTACTTC
TRBV5-1	TRBD1	TRBJ2-7	NA	CASSLQGARGEQYF	TGCGCCAGCAGCTTGCAGGGGGCGCGAGGCGAGCAGTACTTC
TRBV2	NA	TRBJ1-1	NA	CASTRDTMNTEAFF	TGTGCCAGCACAAGGGACACGATGAACACTGAAGCTTTCTTT
TRBV28	NA	TRBJ1-4	NA	CASSTYGTIKGKLFF	TGTGCCAGCAGTACTTACGGGACCATAAAGGGAAAACTGTTTTTT
TRBV11-2	TRBD1	TRBJ2-2	NA	CASSLITGDNTGELFF	TGTGCCAGCAGCTTAATTACAGGGGACAACACCGGGGAGCTGTTTTTT
TRBV7-9	NA	TRBJ1-1	once	CASSLVRDTEAFF	TGTGCCAGCAGCTTAGTCAGGGACACTGAAGCTTTCTTT
TRBV9	NA	TRBJ1-4	NA	CASSVAIGGLGEKLFF	TGTGCCAGCAGCGTAGCGATCGGGGGTTTGGGAGAAAAACTGTTTTTT